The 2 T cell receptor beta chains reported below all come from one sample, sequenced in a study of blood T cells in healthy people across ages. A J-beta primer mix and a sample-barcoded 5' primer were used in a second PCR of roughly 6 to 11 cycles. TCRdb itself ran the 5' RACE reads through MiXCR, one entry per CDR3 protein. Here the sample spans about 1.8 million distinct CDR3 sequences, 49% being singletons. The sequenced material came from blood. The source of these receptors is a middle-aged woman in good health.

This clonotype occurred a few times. CDR3 protein: CASRGPGGNQPQHF. The CDR3 region has the DNA TGTGCCAGCAGAGGACCGGGAGGCAATCAGCCCCAGCATTTT. The rearrangement uses TRBV2 and TRBJ1-5; no reliable D call. This CDR3 contains 14 residues. Trimming left V 6 bases short and J 2 bases short, with 11 bases between. Germline CDR1 is SNHLY and CDR2 is FYNNEI.

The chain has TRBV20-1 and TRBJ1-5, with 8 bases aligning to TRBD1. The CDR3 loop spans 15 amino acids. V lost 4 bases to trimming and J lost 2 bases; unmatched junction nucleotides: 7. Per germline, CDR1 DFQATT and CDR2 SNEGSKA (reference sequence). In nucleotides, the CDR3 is TGCAGTGCTATTCTCGGACAGGGTGGCAATCAGCCCCAGCATTTT. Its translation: CSAILGQGGNQPQHF.